This paragraph covers one T cell receptor (beta chain) sequence. The antigen remains undetermined. This specimen comes from a study of T-cell memory formation after mild COVID-19. About the study: TCR clusters mostly belonged to single donors. Whole-study findings and limits: Several responding clones turned up in pre-infection memory, indicating that cross-reactive memory may have taken part.

TCRdb used MiXCR to reprocess the 5' RACE reads, holding one entry per CDR3 protein. The sample includes about 420,000 distinct CDR3 sequences, about a quarter of them seen just once. Germline CDR1 is DFQATT and CDR2 is SNEGSKA (reference sequence). The CDR3 totals 15 residues. V was pared by 3 bases and J by 1 base, with 13 bases between. This clonotype originated in an adult woman who had mild COVID-19 (a few samples of this study predate the infection). Cell type and time point are not known. V usage is TRBV20-1 and J usage is TRBJ2-4, with D perhaps TRBD1 or TRBD2 (5 bases each). Sequencing was performed on PBMCs or a T cell subset sorted from them (not recorded which). In DNA form, the CDR3 reads TGCAGTGCTAGGGTAGTCGGGACGGCCAAAAACATTCAGTACTTC. It yields the protein CSARVVGTAKNIQYF.